This T cell receptor (beta chain) was recovered during a study of regulatory T cells in long-lasting Graves disease. Researchers made TCR beta libraries by using iRepertoire HTBI primers and running Arm-PCR on CDR3 regions. MiXCR, applied by TCRdb to the multiplex PCR reads, yields one record per CDR3 protein. This sample has about 460,000 distinct CDR3 sequences, with 12% to 15% found just once. Many counts were recorded for this clonotype. The time point is: newly diagnosed GD, antithyroid drugs for less than 3 months. Extracted PBMC RNA gave rise to the TCR library. An endocrinology unit in Xi'an, China, supplied the patients. J was trimmed by 5 bases and V by 7 bases; bases with no gene match: 9. In germline, CDR1 is SGHAT, CDR2 FQNNGV. The CDR3 loop spans 14 amino acids. This sample was also put to use in a study of T cells in Graves' hyperthyroidism and ophthalmopathy. As reported in that work: Diagnoses were made from clinical symptoms, serum measures (thyroxine and TRAb), thyroid ultrasound and orbital computed tomography. HTBI primers were employed in a first-round RT-PCR of the TCR CDR3. Blood held most thyroid clonotypes expanded above 0.001 frequency.

The TCR comes from a woman in her 50s with Graves disease. The rearrangement joins TRBV11-2 to TRBJ1-2; 8 bases line up with TRBD1. The specimen was peripheral blood mononuclear cells (PBMCs), collected at new diagnosis, from a patient treated with antithyroid drugs. CDR3 DNA: TGTGCCAGCAACCACAGGGGGGGTTGGTATGGCTACACCTTC. Protein product: CASNHRGGWYGYTF.